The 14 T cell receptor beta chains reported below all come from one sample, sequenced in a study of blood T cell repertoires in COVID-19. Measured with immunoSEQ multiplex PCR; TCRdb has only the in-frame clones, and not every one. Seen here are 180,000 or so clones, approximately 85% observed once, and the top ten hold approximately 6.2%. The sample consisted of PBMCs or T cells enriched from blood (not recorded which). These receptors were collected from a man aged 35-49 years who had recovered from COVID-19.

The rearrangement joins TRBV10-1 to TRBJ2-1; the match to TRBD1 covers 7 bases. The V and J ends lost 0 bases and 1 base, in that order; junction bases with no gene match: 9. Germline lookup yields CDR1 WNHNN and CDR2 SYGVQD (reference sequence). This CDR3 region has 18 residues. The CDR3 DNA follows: TGCGCCAGCAGTGAGTCTAGCTCCGGGACAGCTTCCTACAATGAGCAGTTCTTC. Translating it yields CASSESSSGTASYNEQFF.

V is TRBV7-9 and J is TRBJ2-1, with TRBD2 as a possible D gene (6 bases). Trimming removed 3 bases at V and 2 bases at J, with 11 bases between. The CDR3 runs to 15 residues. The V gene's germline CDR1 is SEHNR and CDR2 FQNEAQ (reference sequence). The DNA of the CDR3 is TGTGCCAGCAGCTTCGGAGGGGTCCCCTACAATGAGCAGTTCTTC. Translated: CASSFGGVPYNEQFF.

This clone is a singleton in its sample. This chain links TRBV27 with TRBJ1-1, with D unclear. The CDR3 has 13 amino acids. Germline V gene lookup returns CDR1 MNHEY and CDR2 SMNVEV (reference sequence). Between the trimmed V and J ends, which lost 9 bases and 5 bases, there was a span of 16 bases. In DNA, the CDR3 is TGTGCCAGGATCCGGGATGGGTCAACTGAAGCTTTCTTT. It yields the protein CARIRDGSTEAFF.

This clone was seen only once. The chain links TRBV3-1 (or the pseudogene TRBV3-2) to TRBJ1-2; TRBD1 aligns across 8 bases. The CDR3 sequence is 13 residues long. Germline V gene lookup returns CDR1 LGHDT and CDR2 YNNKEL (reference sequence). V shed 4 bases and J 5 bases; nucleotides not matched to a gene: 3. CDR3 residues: CASSLGTGYGYTF. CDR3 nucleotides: TGTGCCAGCAGCCTTGGGACAGGTTATGGCTACACCTTC.

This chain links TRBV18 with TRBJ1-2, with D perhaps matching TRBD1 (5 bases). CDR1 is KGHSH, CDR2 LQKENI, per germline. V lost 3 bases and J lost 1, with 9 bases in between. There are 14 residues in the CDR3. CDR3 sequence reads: CASSPGQGNYGYTF. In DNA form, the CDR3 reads TGTGCCAGCTCACCGGGGCAGGGTAACTATGGCTACACCTTC. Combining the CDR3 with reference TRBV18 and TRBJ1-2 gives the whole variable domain NAGVMQNPRHLVRRRGQEARLRCSPMKGHSHVYWYRQLPEEGLKFMVYLQKENIIDESGMPKERFSAEFPKEGPSILRIQQVVRGDSAAYFCASSPGQGNYGYTFGSGTRLTVV.

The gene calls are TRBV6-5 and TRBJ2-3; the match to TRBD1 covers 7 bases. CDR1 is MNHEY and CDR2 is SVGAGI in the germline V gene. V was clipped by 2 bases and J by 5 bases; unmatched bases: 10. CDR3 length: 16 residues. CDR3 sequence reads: CASSYGRDSRGDTQYF. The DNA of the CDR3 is TGTGCCAGCAGTTACGGTCGGGACAGTCGCGGAGATACGCAGTATTTT.

The CDR3 DNA reads as TGTGCCAGCAGCTTAGGGCCAGGGCTGAACACTGAAGCTTTCTTT. Translated: CASSLGPGLNTEAFF. The genes are TRBV7-2 and TRBJ1-1; a possible D gene is TRBD1 (5 bases). Deletions cut 1 base from V and 0 bases from J, with 9 bases between. Germline V gene data show CDR1 as SGHTA and CDR2 as FQGNSA. The CDR3 has 15 amino acids.

The CDR3 loop is CASSLVGEDSPLHF. DNA of the CDR3: TGCGCCAGCAGCTTGGTCGGGGAGGACTCACCCCTCCACTTT. The rearrangement uses TRBV5-1 and TRBJ1-6; unclear D gene. V was clipped by 0 bases and J by 10 bases, with 11 bases between them. From germline, CDR1 is SGHRS and CDR2 YFSETQ. The length of the CDR3 is 14 residues.

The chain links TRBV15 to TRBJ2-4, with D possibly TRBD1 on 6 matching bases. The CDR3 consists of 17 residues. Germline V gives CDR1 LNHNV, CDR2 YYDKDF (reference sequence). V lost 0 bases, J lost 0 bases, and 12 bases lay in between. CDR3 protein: CATSRDSQGLAKNIQYF. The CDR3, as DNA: TGTGCCACCAGCAGAGATTCGCAGGGGCTAGCCAAAAACATTCAGTACTTC.

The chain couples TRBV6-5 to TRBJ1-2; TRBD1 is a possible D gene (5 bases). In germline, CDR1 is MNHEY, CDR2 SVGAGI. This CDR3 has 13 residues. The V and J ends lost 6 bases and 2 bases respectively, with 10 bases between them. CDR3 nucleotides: TGTGCCAGCAGGGAGACAGCCAACTATGGCTACACCTTC. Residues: CASRETANYGYTF.

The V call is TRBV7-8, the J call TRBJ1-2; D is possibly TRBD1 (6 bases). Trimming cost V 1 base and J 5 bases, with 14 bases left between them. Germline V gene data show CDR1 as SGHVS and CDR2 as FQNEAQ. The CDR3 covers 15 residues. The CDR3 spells CASSLDTEQGYGYTF. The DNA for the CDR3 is TGTGCCAGCAGCTTAGATACCGAGCAGGGGTATGGCTACACCTTC.

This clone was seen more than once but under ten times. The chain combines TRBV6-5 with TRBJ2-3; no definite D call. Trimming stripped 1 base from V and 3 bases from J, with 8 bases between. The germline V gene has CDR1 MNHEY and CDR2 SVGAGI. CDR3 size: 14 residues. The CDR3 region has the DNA TGTGCCAGCAGTTACTTTGGGCGAACAGATACGCAGTATTTT. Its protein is CASSYFGRTDTQYF.

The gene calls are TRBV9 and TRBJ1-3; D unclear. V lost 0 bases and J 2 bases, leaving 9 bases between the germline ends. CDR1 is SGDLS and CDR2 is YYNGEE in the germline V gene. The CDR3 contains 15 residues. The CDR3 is CASSVGHIAGNTIYF. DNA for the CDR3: TGTGCCAGCAGCGTAGGACATATTGCTGGAAACACCATATATTTT.

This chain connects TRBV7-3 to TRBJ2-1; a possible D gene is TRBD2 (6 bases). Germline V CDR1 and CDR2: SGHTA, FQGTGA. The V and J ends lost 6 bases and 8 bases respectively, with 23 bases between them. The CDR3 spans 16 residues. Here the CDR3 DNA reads TGTGCCAGCAGTCCTGGTCGCGGGCCTAGGAGGGATGAGCAGTTCTTC. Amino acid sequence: CASSPGRGPRRDEQFF.